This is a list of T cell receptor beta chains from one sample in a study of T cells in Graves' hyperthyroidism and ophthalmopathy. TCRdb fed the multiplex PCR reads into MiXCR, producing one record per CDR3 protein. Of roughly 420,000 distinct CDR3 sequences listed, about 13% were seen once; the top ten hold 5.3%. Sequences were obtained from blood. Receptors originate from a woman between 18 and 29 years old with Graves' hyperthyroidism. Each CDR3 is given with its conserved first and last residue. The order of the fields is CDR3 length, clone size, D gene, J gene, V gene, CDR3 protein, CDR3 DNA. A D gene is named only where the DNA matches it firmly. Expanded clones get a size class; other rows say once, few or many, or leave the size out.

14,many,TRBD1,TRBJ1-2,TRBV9,CASSAGTANYGYTF,TGTGCCAGCAGCGCCGGGACAGCTAACTATGGCTACACCTTC
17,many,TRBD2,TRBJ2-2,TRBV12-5,CASGLVRGGVNTGELFF,TGTGCTAGTGGTTTGGTACGGGGGGGAGTGAACACCGGGGAGCTGTTTTTT
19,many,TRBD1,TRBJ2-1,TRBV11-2,CASSLDSRTGRFSYNEQFF,TGTGCCAGCAGCTTAGATAGCCGGACAGGGAGATTCTCCTACAATGAGCAGTTCTTC
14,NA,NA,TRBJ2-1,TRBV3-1,CASSQDMYGGIPFF,TGTGCCAGCAGCCAAGATATGTATGGAGGGATACCGTTCTTC
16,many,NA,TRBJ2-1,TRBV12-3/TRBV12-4,CASSLRVTGIYNEQFF,TGTGCCAGCAGCCTTAGGGTTACCGGAATCTACAATGAGCAGTTCTTC
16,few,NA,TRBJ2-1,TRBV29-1,CSVEPSHRSSYNEQFF,TGCAGCGTTGAACCCTCGCACAGAAGCTCCTACAATGAGCAGTTCTTC
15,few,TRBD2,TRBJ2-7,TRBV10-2,CASRTSGSLTAEQYF,TGCGCCAGCCGGACTAGCGGGAGCTTGACCGCCGAGCAGTACTTC
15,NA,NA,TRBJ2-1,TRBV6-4,CATTPTPGAFNEQFF,TGTGCCACCACCCCCACCCCCGGGGCTTTCAATGAGCAGTTCTTC
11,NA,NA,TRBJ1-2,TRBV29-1,CSVEAGGGYTF,TGCAGCGTTGAAGCCGGAGGTGGCTACACCTTC
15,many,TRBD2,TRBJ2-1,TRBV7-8,CASSAAGGPYNEQFF,TGTGCCAGCAGCGCAGCGGGAGGGCCGTATAATGAGCAGTTCTTC